These 19 T cell receptor beta chains were sequenced from one sample in a study of T-cell reconstitution after alpha-beta-depleted transplantation in children. Using unique molecular identifiers, the investigators prepared the TCRbeta library. A single record per CDR3 protein comes from TCRdb applying MiXCR to the PCR reads. The profile shows approximately 510,000 distinct CDR3 sequences, about 18% of them singletons. The source material was PBMCs from the stem cell graft donor, sampled from the stem cell graft. Source of these receptors: a human donor who donated a stem cell graft to a child with acute lymphoblastic leukemia.

This clonotype was observed a handful of times. V and J are TRBV4-1 and TRBJ2-3; 7 positions agree with TRBD1. Germline values: CDR1 MGHRA, CDR2 YSYEKL. The CDR3 runs 16 residues. J gave up 2 bases and V 3 bases, and 8 bases lay outside the gene matches. In nucleotides, the CDR3 is TGCGCCAGCAGCCAGCTAGACAGGGCGCTCACAGATACGCAGTATTTT. Its translation is CASSQLDRALTDTQYF.

In its sample, this clonotype was seen a few times. V usage is TRBV20-1 and J usage is TRBJ2-1; D is unresolved. V dropped 1 base and J dropped 0 bases, with 16 bases sitting between them. Per the germline V gene, CDR1 is DFQATT and CDR2 is SNEGSKA (reference sequence). The CDR3 runs 17 residues. CDR3 region: CSARVAAAPYSYNEQFF. The CDR3 DNA sequence: TGCAGTGCTAGAGTTGCGGCGGCCCCATACTCCTACAATGAGCAGTTCTTC.

The chain has TRBV12-3 or TRBV12-4 and TRBJ1-2, with D possibly being TRBD1 (5 bases). Trimming pared 5 bases from V and 5 bases from J, leaving 21 bases between. The CDR3 is 16 amino acids. This CDR3 is CASSPGHPPTIYGYTF. In DNA, the CDR3 is TGTGCCAGCAGTCCCGGACATCCGCCGACGATTTATGGCTACACCTTC.

In this sample, this clonotype turned up a few times. The chain is built from TRBV7-3 and TRBJ2-1; 10 bases are shared with TRBD2. The trim removed 5 bases at V and 2 bases at J, leaving 6 bases unmatched. Germline CDR1 and CDR2: SGHTA and FQGTGA. The CDR3 contains 16 residues. CDR3 in DNA: TGTGCCAGCAGCGCCCGACTAGCGGGTCCCTACAATGAGCAGTTCTTC. It encodes CASSARLAGPYNEQFF.

In its sample, this clonotype was seen once. The chain carries TRBV29-1 and TRBJ1-3; D gene ambiguous. The CDR3 runs 16 residues. Germline V gene sequence: CDR1 SQVTM, CDR2 ANQGSEA. Trimming cost V 0 bases and J 0 bases, with 12 bases left between them. CDR3 DNA sequence: TGCAGCGTTGAAGATGGCCCGGGATTCTCTGGAAACACCATATATTTT. It encodes CSVEDGPGFSGNTIYF. Drawing the rest from reference TRBV29-1 and TRBJ1-3, the complete variable domain is SAVISQKPSRDICQRGTSLTIQCQVDSQVTMMFWYRQQPGQSLTLIATANQGSEATYESGFVIDKFPISRPNLTFSTLTVSNMSPEDSSIYLCSVEDGPGFSGNTIYFGEGSWLTVV.

This chain uses TRBV20-1 with TRBJ2-1; no reliable D call. The V gene's germline CDR1 is DFQATT and CDR2 SNEGSKA (reference sequence). V was clipped by 3 bases and J by 0 bases, with 9 bases between them. The length of the CDR3 is 14 residues. The CDR3 nucleotides are TGCAGTGCTAGCGGGTCCAGCTCCTACAATGAGCAGTTCTTC. Its protein product is CSASGSSSYNEQFF.

This clonotype was detected ten times or more. V gene TRBV27 combines with J gene TRBJ2-5, with 8 bases matching TRBD2. The CDR3 loop spans 15 amino acids. Germline V gene lookup returns CDR1 MNHEY and CDR2 SMNVEV (reference sequence). V was clipped by 3 bases and J by 2 bases; unmatched bases: 5. The CDR3 nucleotides read TGTGCCAGCAGTTTGTCTACTAGCGGACAAGAGACCCAGTACTTC. Translation: CASSLSTSGQETQYF.

The table lists this clonotype with a few counts. The chain is built from TRBV7-2 and TRBJ1-1; 8 bases match TRBD1. The CDR3 is made up of 13 amino acids. The V segment lost 5 bases and the J segment 11 bases; nucleotides outside the gene matches: 10. Germline CDR1 reads SGHTA; CDR2 reads FQGNSA. The chain's CDR3 is CASSNPGYRGAFF. In DNA form, the CDR3 reads TGTGCCAGCAGCAACCCGGGGTACAGGGGGGCTTTCTTT.

The chain is built from TRBV29-1 and TRBJ1-2; 8 bases match TRBD1. Germline trimming cut 6 bases from V and 8 bases from J; bases unmatched to any gene: 17. The germline V gene encodes CDR1 SQVTM and CDR2 ANQGSEA. The CDR3 is 15 residues long. The CDR3 nucleotides read TGCAGCGTCGCTGCCGTAGGACAGGGACGGCTGGGCTACACCTTC. Translation: CSVAAVGQGRLGYTF.

The gene calls are TRBV5-1 and TRBJ2-1, with 11 bases identical to TRBD2. Germline values: CDR1 SGHRS, CDR2 YFSETQ. This CDR3 is built from 15 residues. The V and J ends lost 4 bases and 9 bases, in that order; junction bases with no gene match: 9. The CDR3 DNA reads as TGCGCCAGCAGCATCCCTAGCGGGAGGCTTAGTGAGCAGTTCTTC. Protein: CASSIPSGRLSEQFF.

This clonotype occurred many times. The chain combines TRBV12-3 or TRBV12-4 with TRBJ2-1, with 13 positions matching TRBD2. The V gene end was trimmed by 5 bases and the J gene end by 8 bases; junction bases not matched to a gene: 6. This CDR3 comprises 15 residues. The CDR3 DNA is TGTGCCAGCAGTCTAGGACTAGCGGGAGCCTATGAGCAGTTCTTC. Translated: CASSLGLAGAYEQFF.

This chain connects TRBV12-3 or TRBV12-4 to TRBJ1-2; the D gene is possibly TRBD1 (6 bases). This CDR3 has 14 residues. Deletions cut 1 base from V and 7 bases from J, with 13 bases between. DNA of the CDR3: TGTGCCAGCAGTTTAGAGGCAGGGGATGGTGGCTACACCTTC. Translation gives CASSLEAGDGGYTF.

The chain carries TRBV6-1 and TRBJ2-1; 8 bases line up with TRBD1. V lost 8 bases to trimming and J lost 6 bases; unmatched junction nucleotides: 9. The CDR3 is 14 residues long. Germline assignment: CDR1 MNHNS and CDR2 SASEGT. The CDR3 loop reads CASLRTGRGNEQFF. In DNA, the CDR3 is TGTGCCAGCCTTCGGACAGGGAGAGGCAATGAGCAGTTCTTC.

In its sample, this clonotype was seen many times. V is TRBV7-2 and J is TRBJ2-7; D is uncertain. The V end was cut by 8 bases, the J end by 3 bases, with 5 bases between. There are 10 residues in the CDR3. Germline V gene data show CDR1 as SGHTA and CDR2 as FQGNSA. This CDR3 reads CASGNYEQYF. CDR3 bases: TGTGCCAGCGGAAACTACGAGCAGTACTTC. Combining the CDR3 with reference TRBV7-2 and TRBJ2-7 gives the whole variable domain GAGVSQSPSNKVTEKGKDVELRCDPISGHTALYWYRQSLGQGLEFLIYFQGNSAPDKSGLPSDRFSAERTGGSVSTLTIQRTQQEDSAVYLCASGNYEQYFGPGTRLTVT.

The chain couples TRBV18 to TRBJ1-5; D gene unclear. The CDR3 has 15 amino acids. Trimming took off 3 bases at V and 4 bases at J, with 13 bases between the two ends. Germline V gene lookup returns CDR1 KGHSH and CDR2 LQKENI. As DNA, the CDR3 is TGTGCCAGCTCACCGGGCACACCTAGGAATCAGCCCCAGCATTTT. Translation gives CASSPGTPRNQPQHF.

Concerning this clonotype: At one boundary the junction diverges from the germline segment, which might be a read error. The V gene is TRBV7-9, the J gene TRBJ1-1; 11 bases are shared with TRBD1. From germline, CDR1 is SEHNR and CDR2 FQNEAQ (reference sequence). The CDR3 is 17 residues long. As DNA, the CDR3 is TGTGCCAGCAGCTCCCGGGACAGGGGGTTGCTTTCCACTGAACCTTTCTTT. Its protein is CASSSRDRGLLSTEPFF.

This clonotype appeared a few times. V gene TRBV12-3 or TRBV12-4 combines with J gene TRBJ2-3; no definite D call. The CDR3 sequence is 13 residues long. V shed 6 bases and J shed 4 bases, with 11 bases lying between them. The CDR3 spells CASSPDPPDTQYF. The CDR3 DNA reads TGTGCCAGCAGCCCTGATCCGCCAGATACGCAGTATTTT.

The J gene is TRBJ2-3, the V gene TRBV19; D is unclear. The V gene lost 8 bases and the J gene lost 2 bases, with 14 bases spanning the gap. CDR3 length equals 14 residues. In germline, CDR1 is LNHDA, CDR2 SQIVND (reference sequence). The CDR3 sequence: CASAVFADTDTQYF. The CDR3 DNA follows: TGTGCCAGTGCTGTCTTTGCGGACACAGATACGCAGTATTTT.

This clonotype was seen a single time. The V and J genes are TRBV14 and TRBJ2-3; perhaps D is TRBD1 or TRBD2 (7 bases each). V lost 2 bases to trimming and J lost 7 bases, with 19 bases between them. This CDR3 has 16 residues. Germline V gene lookup returns CDR1 SGHDN and CDR2 FVKESK. The CDR3 bases are TGTGCCAGCAGCCAACTACTCACAGGGGAGGGAAATACGCAGTATTTT. This codes for CASSQLLTGEGNTQYF.